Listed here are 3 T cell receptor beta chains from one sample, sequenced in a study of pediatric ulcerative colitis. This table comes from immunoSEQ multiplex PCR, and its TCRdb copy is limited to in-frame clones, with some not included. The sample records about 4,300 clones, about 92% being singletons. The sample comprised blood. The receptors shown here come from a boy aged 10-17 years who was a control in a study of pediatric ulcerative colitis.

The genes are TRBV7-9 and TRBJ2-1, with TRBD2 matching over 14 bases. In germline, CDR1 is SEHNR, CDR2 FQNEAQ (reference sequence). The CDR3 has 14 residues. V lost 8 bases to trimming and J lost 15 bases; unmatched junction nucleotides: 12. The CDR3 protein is CASGGTSGSPRPFF. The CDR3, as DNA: TGTGCCAGCGGCGGGACTAGCGGGAGTCCCCGGCCGTTCTTC.

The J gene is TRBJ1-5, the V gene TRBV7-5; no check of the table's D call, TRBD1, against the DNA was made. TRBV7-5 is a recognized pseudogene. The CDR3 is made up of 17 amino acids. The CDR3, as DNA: TGTGCCAGAAGCACCCGACAGGGGAGGGTCAGCAATCAGCCCCAGCATTTT. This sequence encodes CARSTRQGRVSNQPQHF.

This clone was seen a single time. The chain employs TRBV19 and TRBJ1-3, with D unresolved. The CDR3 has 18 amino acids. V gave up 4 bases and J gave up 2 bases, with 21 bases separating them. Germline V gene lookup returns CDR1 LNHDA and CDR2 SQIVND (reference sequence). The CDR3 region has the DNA TGTGCCAGTAGTAGCCGGGCCCAAATACTCTTTGCTGGAAACACCATATATTTT. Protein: CASSSRAQILFAGNTIYF.